This T cell receptor beta chain was profiled in a study of long-term antiretroviral therapy in people with HIV. Study summary: The earliest samples came about a decade before the 2015 immediate-ART recommendation.

Whole-study findings and limits: The repertoire was dominated at all time points by clones expanded before ART.

This clone has only one observation. The antigen remains unidentified. J lost 2 bases, V lost 4 bases, and 3 bases had no gene match. Germline lookup yields CDR1 SGHNT and CDR2 YYREEE (reference sequence). The CDR3 extends over 13 amino acids. They ran version v3.0 of the immunoSEQ assay at survey level. Sequenced by immunoSEQ multiplex PCR; TCRdb stores in-frame clones only, minus some. The sample gives more than 20,000 clones, roughly 85% of which show up once; roughly a tenth is in the top ten. The TCR sequence derives from a man aged 40-50 years with HIV. The rearrangement joins TRBV5-4 to TRBJ2-7, with TRBD1 matching 7 bases. The source was unsorted PBMCs, collected 2.3 years after starting antiretroviral therapy. CDR3 loop: CASSADRAYEQYF. The CDR3 DNA sequence: TGTGCCAGCAGCGCCGACAGGGCCTACGAGCAGTACTTC.